The source of this T cell receptor beta chain is a study of blood T cell repertoires in COVID-19 (dated by TCRdb to the early 2020s). Looking at the study overall: Samples covering the acute and convalescent phases of COVID-19 were provided by collaborators in the United States, Italy and Spain. The prospective study material was composed of cDNA or gDNA derived from T cells, B-cell-depleted T cells, or PBMCs. HLA class I and class II types, where available, came from metadata supplied by the sample provider rather than from assay-based typing. Deeply sampled blood TCRbeta repertoires from subjects exposed to, actively infected with, or recovered from COVID-19 were included in the dataset. The sample metadata nearly always contained a de-identified subject ID, COVID-19 status, age in years and sex. The samples were drawn from the first 160 participants of the ongoing ImmuneRACE study and from over a thousand subjects provided by 6 global collaborators. The repertoires were released in a freely available public database meant as a resource for research on the immune response to SARS-CoV-2. Broader findings and caveats from the paper: Clinical and demographic metadata were provided uncurated, with the amount varying by source and participant.

Each collaborating institution followed its own protocols to collect whole blood in K2EDTA tubes. For TCRbeta analysis, collaborators shipped samples as frozen whole blood, isolated PBMCs, or DNA extracted from either of those sample types. TCRbeta CDR3 regions were amplified from genomic DNA using the immunoSEQ Assay, a bias-controlled multiplex PCR. Turning to the authors' computational methods: The number of nucleated cells in each sample was estimated by amplification of reference gene primers within the assay. To quantify the absolute abundance of each unique TCRbeta CDR3 rearrangement, sequence reads were collapsed and filtered. For each sample, productive Simpson clonality was calculated as the square root of Simpson's diversity index over productive rearrangements. TCRdb took over this immuneACCESS table, retaining in-frame rearrangements with V and J assigned. Such tables are incomplete; in checked studies, under half of the missing clones stem from an unresolved V gene, and the remainder is unexplained. For V, J and clone size, that table is used; D and trimming come from the DNA. The sample yields approximately 75,000 clones; approximately 79% were counted once. The ten largest clones represent 2.6% of the sample.

From the germline V gene (reference sequence), CDR1 is LNHDA and CDR2 is SQIVND. The CDR3 measures 15 amino acids from cysteine to phenylalanine. CDR3 DNA only is kept here, 45 bases in frame from base 1. V drops 4 bases and J drops 4 bases, leaving 16 bases in between. Comment on this clone: Its antigen is still unknown. No much larger clone is present one base from it, and per-base qualities are unavailable.

This sequence was found in a human donor with acute or convalescent COVID-19. The donor label of this sample is uncertain. The rearrangement joined TRBV19 to TRBJ2-5; the D gene is perhaps TRBD2, on 7 matching bases. The sequencing sample was made of peripheral blood. The DNA sequence is given as TGTGCCAGTAGTAGGGGGGGCGGGGCCCGAGAGACCCAGTACTTC. This gives the protein CASSRGGGARETQYF.